This T cell receptor beta chain was recovered during a study of human T cells and chemical hapten exposure. Study information: Application of 0.01% DPC to the upper back was done by patch test, with a reading at 6 days.

The library gave individual cDNA molecules unique molecular identifiers. TCRdb reanalysed the RACE reads using MiXCR and keeps one entry per CDR3 protein. The sample gives about 30,000 distinct CDR3 sequences, more than 5% of which show up once; 5% to 7% is in the top ten. This clonotype appeared many times. Germline V gene sequence: CDR1 SGHVS, CDR2 FNYEAQ. The CDR3 loop spans 18 amino acids. V shed 6 bases and J 2 bases; nucleotides not matched to a gene: 11. Documented time point: patch test 3, about 24 weeks after DPC sensitization. The treatment denotes: therapeutic diphenylcyclopropenone sensitization with weekly scalp DPC. Those who donated were patients with alopecia, 18 to 70 years of age, and suitable for DPC.

This chain uses TRBV7-6 with TRBJ2-1, with TRBD2 matching 12 bases. The source is a man in his thirties or forties with alopecia areata. Some clones in this sample may be carry-over from other donors' samples. Sequenced material: whole blood, taken in connection with sensitization to the hapten diphenylcyclopropenone (DPC). The CDR3 is CASRREASGGVAYNEQFF. For the CDR3, the DNA is TGTGCCAGCAGGAGGGAGGCTAGCGGGGGGGTCGCCTACAATGAGCAGTTCTTC.